These T cell receptor beta chains were read from a single sample in a study of post-analysis software for immune sequencing data. TCRdb re-called the PCR reads with MiXCR, one entry per CDR3 protein. Of about 180,000 distinct CDR3 sequences detected, around 30% appear once; the ten largest clones hold roughly 1.6%. Sequenced sample: blood. Receptors originate from a girl between 10 and 17 years old with multiple sclerosis. Both conserved end residues are part of each CDR3. A D gene is named only where the DNA matches it firmly. Clone size appears in some rows only: once, few, many, or a class for an expanded clone.

TRBD2,TRBV4-2,TRBJ2-1,many,CASSQDQREGPVEQFF,TGTGCCAGCAGCCAAGATCAACGGGAGGGCCCTGTTGAGCAGTTCTTC
-,TRBV7-9,TRBJ1-1,-,CASSLTVEAFF,TGTGCCAGCAGCCTGACAGTAGAAGCTTTCTTT
-,TRBV7-2,TRBJ2-7,few,CASSTGQNSYEQYF,TGTGCCAGCAGTACGGGTCAGAACTCCTACGAGCAGTACTTC
TRBD1,TRBV5-1,TRBJ2-4,many,CASSRQGVGNIQYF,TGCGCCAGCAGCCGCCAGGGGGTAGGGAACATTCAGTACTTC
-,TRBV6-2/TRBV6-3,TRBJ2-5,many,CASSHPPQETQYF,TGTGCCAGCAGTCACCCTCCCCAAGAGACCCAGTACTTC
-,TRBV5-5,TRBJ2-3,few,CASGLAQRTTDTQYF,TGTGCCAGCGGCTTAGCCCAGCGGACGACAGATACGCAGTATTTT
-,TRBV20-1,TRBJ1-2,many,CSARPRPREGIYGYTF,TGCAGTGCTAGACCACGACCCAGGGAGGGCATCTATGGCTACACCTTC
TRBD2,TRBV6-1,TRBJ2-1,few,CASTDLAGAYNEQFF,TGTGCCAGCACTGACCTAGCGGGAGCCTACAATGAGCAGTTCTTC
-,TRBV28,TRBJ1-4,-,CASSEGGVEKLFF,TGTGCCAGCAGTGAAGGGGGAGTCGAAAAACTGTTTTTT
-,TRBV7-6,TRBJ1-6,few,CASSPLDSAGVPLHF,TGTGCCAGCAGCCCCCTGGACAGTGCAGGGGTCCCCCTCCACTTT
-,TRBV5-1,TRBJ2-2,few,CASSLKRVTSRDTGELFF,TGCGCCAGCAGCTTGAAACGGGTAACTAGCAGGGACACCGGGGAGCTGTTTTTT
-,TRBV7-2,TRBJ2-4,few,CASSLGGSSGRAKNIQYF,TGTGCCAGCAGCTTAGGGGGTAGTAGTGGTAGAGCCAAAAACATTCAGTACTTC
-,TRBV29-1,TRBJ2-7,many,CSVEQSAEQYF,TGCAGCGTTGAGCAGTCCGCGGAGCAGTACTTC
-,TRBV7-8,TRBJ1-5,few,CASSTWDRPLDNQPQHF,TGTGCCAGCAGCACCTGGGACCGACCCTTGGATAATCAGCCCCAGCATTTT
-,TRBV4-1,TRBJ2-7,few,CASSQDPGGNSYNEQYF,TGCGCCAGCAGCCAAGATCCGGGCGGGAACTCCTACAATGAGCAGTACTTC
-,TRBV6-5,TRBJ1-2,many,CATRRANYGYTF,TGTGCCACCCGCAGGGCTAACTATGGCTACACCTTC
-,TRBV29-1,TRBJ2-1,many,CSADGEGGVYNEQFF,TGCAGCGCCGATGGTGAGGGAGGAGTCTACAATGAGCAGTTCTTC
TRBD1,TRBV3-1,TRBJ1-1,-,CASSQGSGQGLYMNTEAFF,TGTGCCAGCAGCCAAGGATCGGGACAGGGCTTATATATGAACACTGAAGCTTTCTTT
-,TRBV7-2,TRBJ2-3,-,CASSYIDWPRHPADSARGMDTQYF,TGTGCCAGCAGCTACATTGACTGGCCCAGGCACCCGGCTGACAGTGCTCGCGGCATGGATACGCAGTATTTT
-,TRBV7-9,TRBJ1-2,-,CASSSPPTNYGYTF,TGTGCCAGCAGCTCTCCCCCGACTAACTATGGCTACACCTTC
-,TRBV20-1,TRBJ2-7,-,CSARVYGRGYEQYF,TGCAGTGCTAGAGTCTATGGCAGGGGCTACGAGCAGTACTTC
-,TRBV12-5,TRBJ2-2,-,CASGAGELFF,TGTGCCTCGGGCGCCGGGGAGCTGTTTTTT
-,TRBV3-1,TRBJ2-6,few,CASSQDVGASGANVLTF,TGTGCCAGCAGCCAAGATGTGGGTGCTTCTGGGGCCAACGTCCTGACTTTC
TRBD2,TRBV3-1,TRBJ2-5,few,CASSPQKAGGPGETQYF,TGTGCCAGCAGCCCCCAAAAGGCGGGAGGGCCAGGAGAGACCCAGTACTTC
-,TRBV27,TRBJ1-1,-,CASSFGGAEAFF,TGTGCCAGCAGTTTCGGGGGCGCTGAAGCTTTCTTT
TRBD2,TRBV5-1,TRBJ2-2,-,CASSLDLASGRLGTGELFF,TGCGCCAGCAGCTTGGATCTAGCTAGCGGGAGGTTGGGCACCGGGGAGCTGTTTTTT
-,TRBV7-2,TRBJ2-1,few,CASSAGLAASYNEQFF,TGTGCCAGCAGCGCCGGCCTCGCGGCTTCCTACAATGAGCAGTTCTTC
TRBD2,TRBV5-1,TRBJ2-3,few,CASSGLAGGRKGDTQYF,TGCGCCTCCAGCGGGCTAGCGGGAGGCCGCAAGGGAGATACGCAGTATTTT
-,TRBV10-3,TRBJ2-1,-,CAISEGRGDEQFF,TGTGCCATCAGTGAAGGTAGGGGGGATGAGCAGTTCTTC
-,TRBV12-3/TRBV12-4,TRBJ2-7,many,CASSLRQTYEQYF,TGTGCCAGCAGTTTAAGACAGACCTACGAGCAGTACTTC
-,TRBV12-3/TRBV12-4,TRBJ1-2,many,CASSFGRLSAYGYTF,TGTGCCAGCAGTTTCGGACGGCTATCGGCCTATGGCTACACCTTC
-,TRBV30,TRBJ2-7,-,CAWSGDNSYEQYF,TGTGCCTGGAGTGGGGACAACTCCTACGAGCAGTACTTC
-,TRBV27,TRBJ1-1,few,CASSLGFNTEAFF,TGTGCCAGCAGTTTAGGATTCAATACTGAAGCTTTCTTT
TRBD1,TRBV7-8,TRBJ2-7,few,CASSFTPDRGHEQYF,TGTGCCAGCAGCTTCACTCCGGACAGGGGCCACGAGCAGTACTTC
-,TRBV2,TRBJ1-2,-,CASTLGQRYYGYTF,TGTGCCAGCACCCTTGGACAGCGTTATTATGGCTACACCTTC
-,TRBV5-1,TRBJ2-7,-,CASSLLVSAAYEQYF,TGCGCCAGCAGCTTGTTGGTGTCAGCCGCCTACGAGCAGTACTTC
-,TRBV7-9,TRBJ1-4,-,CASSVRTVPEKLFF,TGTGCCAGCAGCGTCCGGACAGTCCCTGAAAAACTGTTTTTT
TRBD2,TRBV12-3/TRBV12-4,TRBJ2-1,many,CASSFLAGADNEQFF,TGTGCCAGCAGTTTTCTAGCGGGAGCCGACAATGAGCAGTTCTTC
-,TRBV2,TRBJ2-3,few,CASSETQGPGLPTDTQYF,TGTGCCAGCAGTGAAACGCAAGGGCCGGGTTTGCCCACAGATACGCAGTATTTT
-,TRBV3-1,TRBJ1-2,many,CASSQDRAALYGYTF,TGTGCCAGCAGCCAAGATCGTGCAGCCCTCTATGGCTACACCTTC
TRBD2,TRBV4-1,TRBJ2-3,-,CASSQSGRGADTQYF,TGCGCCAGCAGCCAGTCCGGGAGGGGGGCAGATACGCAGTATTTT
-,TRBV28,TRBJ2-7,-,CTSSFSGYNEQYF,TGTACCAGCAGTTTTTCCGGGTACAATGAGCAGTACTTC
TRBD2,TRBV6-6,TRBJ2-1,many,CASDDGGEVVREQFF,TGTGCCAGCGATGATGGGGGGGAGGTTGTCCGTGAGCAGTTCTTC
-,TRBV5-1,TRBJ2-3,-,CASSLAARATDSTDTQYF,TGCGCCAGCAGCTTGGCTGCTAGGGCTACGGATAGCACAGACACGCAGTATTTT
-,TRBV18,TRBJ2-7,many,CASSPREGASSEQYF,TGTGCCAGCTCACCACGAGAAGGGGCTTCCAGCGAGCAGTACTTC
TRBD1,TRBV7-9,TRBJ1-2,few,CASSLDRVSYTF,TGTGCCAGCAGCTTGGACAGGGTGAGCTACACCTTC
TRBD1,TRBV11-2,TRBJ1-5,-,CASSPGQSVPQPQHF,TGTGCCAGCAGCCCGGGACAGTCCGTACCTCAGCCCCAGCATTTT
-,TRBV14,TRBJ1-2,few,CASSPGTVRGYGYTF,TGTGCCAGCAGCCCCGGGACCGTGAGGGGCTATGGCTACACCTTC
TRBD2,TRBV5-6,TRBJ2-1,many,CASSLGRPSGSNEQFF,TGTGCCAGCAGCTTGGGACGGCCTAGCGGGTCGAATGAGCAGTTCTTC
-,TRBV20-1,TRBJ2-7,-,CSVRGGNYEQYF,TGCAGTGTTAGAGGCGGGAACTACGAGCAGTACTTC
TRBD2,TRBV15,TRBJ2-5,many,CATSRDAGGGETQYF,TGTGCCACCAGCAGAGATGCGGGGGGAGGAGAGACCCAGTACTTC
-,TRBV12-3/TRBV12-4,TRBJ1-5,many,CASSTRGGNQPQHF,TGTGCCAGCAGCACCAGAGGGGGCAATCAGCCCCAGCATTTT
TRBD1,TRBV6-5,TRBJ1-1,few,CASSYRDRGEGFF,TGTGCCAGCAGTTACCGGGACAGGGGTGAAGGTTTCTTT
-,TRBV10-3,TRBJ1-1,few,CAITNRVSTEAFF,TGTGCCATCACGAACAGGGTTAGCACTGAAGCTTTCTTT
-,TRBV7-2,TRBJ2-5,-,CASSLAGDGETQYF,TGTGCCAGCAGCTTGGCAGGGGACGGAGAGACCCAGTACTTC
-,TRBV3-1,TRBJ2-5,many,CASSQDRGGQETQYF,TGTGCCAGCAGCCAAGATCGTGGCGGCCAAGAGACCCAGTACTTC
-,TRBV27,TRBJ2-3,once,CASSFGGPGTDTQYF,TGTGCCAGCAGTTTCGGGGGCCCCGGCACAGATACGCAGTATTTT
-,TRBV7-6,TRBJ2-1,-,CASSRSGRYNEQFF,TGTGCCAGCAGCCGTTCAGGACGGTACAATGAGCAGTTCTTC
TRBD2,TRBV29-1,TRBJ2-1,few,CSVGGLAGGGEQFF,TGCAGCGTGGGGGGACTAGCGGGAGGGGGTGAGCAGTTCTTC
-,TRBV4-2,TRBJ2-1,many,CASSQELSLLNSYNEQFF,TGTGCCAGCAGCCAAGAATTGAGTTTATTAAACTCCTACAATGAGCAGTTCTTC